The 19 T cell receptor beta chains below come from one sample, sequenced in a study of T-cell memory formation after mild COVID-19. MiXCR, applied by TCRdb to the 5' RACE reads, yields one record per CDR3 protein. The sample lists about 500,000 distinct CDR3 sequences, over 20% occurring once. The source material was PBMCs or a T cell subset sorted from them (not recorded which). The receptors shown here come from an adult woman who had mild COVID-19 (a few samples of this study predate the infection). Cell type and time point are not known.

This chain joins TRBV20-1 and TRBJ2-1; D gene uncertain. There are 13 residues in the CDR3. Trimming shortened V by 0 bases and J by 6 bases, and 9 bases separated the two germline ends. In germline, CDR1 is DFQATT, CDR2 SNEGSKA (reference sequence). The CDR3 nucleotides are TGCAGTGCTAGAGATAAGTATTCCAATGAGCAGTTCTTC. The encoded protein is CSARDKYSNEQFF.

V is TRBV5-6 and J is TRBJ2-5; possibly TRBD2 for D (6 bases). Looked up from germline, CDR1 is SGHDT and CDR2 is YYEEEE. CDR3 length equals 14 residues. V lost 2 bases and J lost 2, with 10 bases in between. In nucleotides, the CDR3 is TGTGCCAGCAGCTTTCCCGGGGGACAAGAGACCCAGTACTTC. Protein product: CASSFPGGQETQYF.

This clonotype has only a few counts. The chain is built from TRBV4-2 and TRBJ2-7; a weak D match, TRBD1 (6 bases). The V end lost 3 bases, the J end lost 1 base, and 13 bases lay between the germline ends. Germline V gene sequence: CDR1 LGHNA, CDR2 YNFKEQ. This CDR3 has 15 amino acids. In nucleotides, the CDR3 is TGTGCCAGCAGCCAGGGGGACACAACGTCCTACGAGCAGTACTTC. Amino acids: CASSQGDTTSYEQYF.

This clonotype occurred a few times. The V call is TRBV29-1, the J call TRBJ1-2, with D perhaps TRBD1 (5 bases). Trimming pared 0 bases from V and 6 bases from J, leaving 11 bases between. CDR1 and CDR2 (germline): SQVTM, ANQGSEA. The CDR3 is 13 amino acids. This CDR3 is CSVEDSGIDGYTF. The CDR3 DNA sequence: TGCAGCGTTGAAGATTCAGGGATTGATGGCTACACCTTC.

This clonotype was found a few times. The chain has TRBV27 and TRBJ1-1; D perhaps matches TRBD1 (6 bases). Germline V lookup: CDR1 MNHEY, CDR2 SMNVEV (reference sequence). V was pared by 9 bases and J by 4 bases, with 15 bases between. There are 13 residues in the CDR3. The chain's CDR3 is CASWGQGFTEAFF. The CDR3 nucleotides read TGTGCCAGTTGGGGGCAGGGGTTCACTGAAGCTTTCTTT.

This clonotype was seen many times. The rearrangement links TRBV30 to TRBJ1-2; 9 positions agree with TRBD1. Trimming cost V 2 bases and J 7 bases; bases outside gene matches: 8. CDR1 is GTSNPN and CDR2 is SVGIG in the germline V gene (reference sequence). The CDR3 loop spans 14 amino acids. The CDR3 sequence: CAWSSGQGISGYTF. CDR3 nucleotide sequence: TGTGCCTGGAGTTCGGGACAGGGAATATCTGGCTACACCTTC.

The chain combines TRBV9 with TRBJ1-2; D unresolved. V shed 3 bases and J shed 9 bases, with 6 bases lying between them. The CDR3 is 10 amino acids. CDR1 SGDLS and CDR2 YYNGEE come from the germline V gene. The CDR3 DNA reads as TGTGCCAGCAGCGGGAGTCGCTACACCTTC. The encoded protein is CASSGSRYTF.

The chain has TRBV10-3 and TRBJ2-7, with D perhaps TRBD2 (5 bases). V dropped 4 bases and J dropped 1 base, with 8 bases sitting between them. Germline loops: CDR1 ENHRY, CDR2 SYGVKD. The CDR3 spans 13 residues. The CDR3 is CAISAGSSYEQYF. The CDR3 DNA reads TGTGCCATCAGTGCTGGGAGTTCCTACGAGCAGTACTTC.

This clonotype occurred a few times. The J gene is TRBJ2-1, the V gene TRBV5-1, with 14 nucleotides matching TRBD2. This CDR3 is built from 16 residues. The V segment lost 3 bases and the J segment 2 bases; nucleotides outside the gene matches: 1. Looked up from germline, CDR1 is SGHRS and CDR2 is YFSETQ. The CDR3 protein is CASSSTSGRAYNEQFF. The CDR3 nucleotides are TGCGCCAGCAGCTCGACTAGCGGGAGGGCCTACAATGAGCAGTTCTTC.

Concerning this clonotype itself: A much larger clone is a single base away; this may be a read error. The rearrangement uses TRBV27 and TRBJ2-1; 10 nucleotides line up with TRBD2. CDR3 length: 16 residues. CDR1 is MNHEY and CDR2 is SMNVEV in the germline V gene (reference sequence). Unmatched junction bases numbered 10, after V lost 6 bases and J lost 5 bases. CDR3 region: CASSHAGTSAHNEQFF. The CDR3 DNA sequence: TGTGCCAGCAGCCACGCCGGGACTAGCGCCCACAATGAGCAGTTCTTC.

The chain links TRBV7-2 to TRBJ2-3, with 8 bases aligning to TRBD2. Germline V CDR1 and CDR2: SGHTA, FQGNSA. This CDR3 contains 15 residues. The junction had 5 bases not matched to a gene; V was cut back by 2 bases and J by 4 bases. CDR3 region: CASSLIGGAADTQYF. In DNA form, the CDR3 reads TGTGCCAGCAGCTTAATCGGGGGGGCTGCAGATACGCAGTATTTT.

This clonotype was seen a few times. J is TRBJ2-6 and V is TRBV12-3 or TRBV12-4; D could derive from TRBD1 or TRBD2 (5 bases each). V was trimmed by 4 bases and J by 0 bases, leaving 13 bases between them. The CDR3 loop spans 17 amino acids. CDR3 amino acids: CASSSSGTYSGANVLTF. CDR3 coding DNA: TGTGCCAGCAGTTCGTCAGGGACCTACTCTGGGGCCAACGTCCTGACTTTC.

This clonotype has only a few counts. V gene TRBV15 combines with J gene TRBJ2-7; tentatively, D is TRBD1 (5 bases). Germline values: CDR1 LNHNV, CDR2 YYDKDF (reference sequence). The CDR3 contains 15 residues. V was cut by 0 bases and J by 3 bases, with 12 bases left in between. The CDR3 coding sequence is TGTGCCACCAGCAGAGATGATGACAGTTACTACGAGCAGTACTTC. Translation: CATSRDDDSYYEQYF.

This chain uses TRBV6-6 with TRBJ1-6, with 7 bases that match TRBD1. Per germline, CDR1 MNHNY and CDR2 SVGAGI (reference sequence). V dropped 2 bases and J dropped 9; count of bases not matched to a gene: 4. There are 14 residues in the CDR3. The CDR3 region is CASSYRQGGSPLHF. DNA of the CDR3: TGTGCCAGCAGTTACCGACAGGGTGGTTCACCCCTCCACTTT.

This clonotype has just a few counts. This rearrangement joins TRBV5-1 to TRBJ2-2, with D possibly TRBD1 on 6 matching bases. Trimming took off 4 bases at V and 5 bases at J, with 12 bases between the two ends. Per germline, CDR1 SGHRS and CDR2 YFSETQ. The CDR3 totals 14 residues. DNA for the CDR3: TGCGCCAGCAGCACCAGGACAGAAACCGGGGAGCTGTTTTTT. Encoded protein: CASSTRTETGELFF.

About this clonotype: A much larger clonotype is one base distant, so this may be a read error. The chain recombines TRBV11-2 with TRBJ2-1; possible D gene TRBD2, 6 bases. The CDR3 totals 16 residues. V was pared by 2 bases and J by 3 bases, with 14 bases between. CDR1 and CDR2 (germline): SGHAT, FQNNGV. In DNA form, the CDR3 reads TGTGCCAGCAGCTTACCAGGACCAGCGGGCTACAATGAGCAGTTCTTC. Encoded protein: CASSLPGPAGYNEQFF.

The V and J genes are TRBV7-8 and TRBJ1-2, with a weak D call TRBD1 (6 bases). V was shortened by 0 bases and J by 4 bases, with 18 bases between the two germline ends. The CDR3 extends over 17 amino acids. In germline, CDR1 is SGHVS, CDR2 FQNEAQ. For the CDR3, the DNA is TGTGCCAGCAGCTTAGCCCAAAGTCGACAGGCCGGCTATGGCTACACCTTC. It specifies CASSLAQSRQAGYGYTF.

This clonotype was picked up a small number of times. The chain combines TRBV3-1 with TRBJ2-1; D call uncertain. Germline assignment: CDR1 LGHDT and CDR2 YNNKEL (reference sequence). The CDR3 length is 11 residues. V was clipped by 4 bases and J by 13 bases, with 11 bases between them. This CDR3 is CASSPGRKQFF. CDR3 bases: TGTGCCAGCAGCCCAGGACGAAAACAGTTCTTC.

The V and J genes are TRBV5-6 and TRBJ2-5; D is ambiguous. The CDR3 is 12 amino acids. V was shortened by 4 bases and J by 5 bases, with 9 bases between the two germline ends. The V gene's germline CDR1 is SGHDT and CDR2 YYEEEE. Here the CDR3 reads CASSQTGETQYF. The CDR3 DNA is TGTGCCAGCAGCCAAACTGGGGAGACCCAGTACTTC.